The sequence of this T cell receptor beta chain was determined in a study of T-cell memory formation after mild COVID-19. Study-level background: The two donors had largely donor-specific TCR clusters. Study results and caveats: Pre-infection memory already had some responding clones, implying cross-reactive memory joined. Contracting CD4+ clones lay largely in CM and EM, with CD8+ ones residing in EMRA. Day 15 to 85 contractors were CD4/CD8 balanced; later expanders leaned CD4+.

Each CDR3 protein is one row after TCRdb ran MiXCR on the 5' RACE reads. The sample has 110,000 or so distinct CDR3 sequences, roughly a sixth seen once; the top ten hold roughly 6%. About this clonotype: What it binds is not known.

This CDR3 comprises 17 residues. Germline V CDR1 and CDR2: LGHNA, YSLEER. V was cut by 1 base and J by 6 bases, with 20 bases left in between. The specimen sequenced was PBMCs or a T cell subset sorted from them (not recorded which). V and J are TRBV4-3 and TRBJ2-3; a possible D gene is TRBD1 (6 bases). This TCR derives from a man younger than 35 who had mild COVID-19 (a few samples of this study predate the infection). Cell type and time point are not known. In DNA, the CDR3 is TGCGCCAGCAGCCAAGGGGTTGGCAGGGGCCGCGCGGATACGCAGTATTTT. This translates into CASSQGVGRGRADTQYF.